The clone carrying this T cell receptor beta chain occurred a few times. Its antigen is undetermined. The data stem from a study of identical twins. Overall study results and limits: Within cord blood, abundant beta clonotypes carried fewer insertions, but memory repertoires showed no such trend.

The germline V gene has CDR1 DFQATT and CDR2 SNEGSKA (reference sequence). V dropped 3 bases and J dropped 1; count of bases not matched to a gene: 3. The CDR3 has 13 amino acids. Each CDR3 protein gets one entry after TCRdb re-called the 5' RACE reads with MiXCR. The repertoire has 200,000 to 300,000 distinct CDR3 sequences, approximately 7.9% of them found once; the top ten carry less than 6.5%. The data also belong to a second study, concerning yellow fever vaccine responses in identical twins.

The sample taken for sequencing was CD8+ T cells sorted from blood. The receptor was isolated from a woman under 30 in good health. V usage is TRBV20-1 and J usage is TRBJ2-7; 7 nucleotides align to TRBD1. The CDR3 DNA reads TGCAGTGCTAGCGACAGGGCATCCTACGAGCAGTACTTC. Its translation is CSASDRASYEQYF.